This T cell receptor (beta chain) was found in a study of OX40 agonist ivuxolimab in advanced cancers. Method: immunoSEQ multiplex PCR; TCRdb's copy keeps in-frame clones and lacks some. The repertoire has more than 40,000 clones, 88% of them found once; the top ten carry 3.4%. Sample: CD4+ or CD8+ T cells sorted from blood, taken in a trial of the OX40 agonist ivuxolimab. This sequence originates from an adult with an advanced solid tumor such as melanoma, head and neck, liver or kidney cancer.

The DNA for the CDR3 is TGTGCCAGCAGTATAAGGCCGGGACAGGTCTCCTACGAGCAGTACTTC. This sequence encodes CASSIRPGQVSYEQYF. V usage is TRBV21-1 and J usage is TRBJ2-7; TRBD1 is taken as the D call from the table, unchecked against the DNA. TRBV21-1 represents a pseudogene. The CDR3 totals 16 residues.